This paragraph covers one TCR beta chain sequence. Antigen: not known. The junction and the germline gene differ at one end; a read error may be behind it. Other DNA sequences in this specimen translate into the identical CDR3. The data are from a study of cytomegalovirus exposure and HLA in healthy donors. Study information: Early released data comprised about 84 million unique TCRs from HLA-typed donors. General study points: Per a later analysis, roughly 17,000 TCR beta sequences showed association with HLA alleles at 0.05 false discovery rate. Altogether, 150 to 200 TCR beta chains were recorded as cytomegalovirus-associated.

Per the germline V gene, CDR1 is KGHSY and CDR2 is FQNENV. This CDR3 has 17 amino acids. PCR amplification relied on 60 Vbeta primers (plus 13 Jbeta primers). TCRdb keeps only in-frame clones here, not all; method: immunoSEQ multiplex PCR. There are more than 40,000 clones in the sample, with 2.1% held by the top ten. Sampled while nominally healthy, donors likely had unrecorded immune exposures. V usage is TRBV16 and J usage is TRBJ1-2; 9 bases are a match to TRBD1. The sequenced sample was PBMCs. The clonotype originates from a woman in her thirties or forties in good health and CMV-seronegative. This chain's CDR3 is CASSHILQGATGYGYTF. CDR3 coding DNA: TGTGCCAGTAGCCACATTTTACAGGGGGCTACCGGCTATGGCTACACCTTC.